This T cell receptor (beta chain) was recovered during a study of shared clonotypes between healthy human individuals. Study-wide context: Each donor contributed plates that comprised three CD4 naive, three CD4 memory, two CD8 naive and one CD8 memory.

Study-wide results and caveats: Rarefaction analysis demonstrated incomplete sorted-subset sequencing notwithstanding large depth. What limited the represented genetic and exposure-history diversity was the small number of donors. When compared with the clonotypes that were shared by all four sorted-subset donors, the non-shared clonotypes turned out to have lower generation probabilities.

The germline V gene encodes CDR1 SGHRS and CDR2 YFSETQ. The V end was cut by 4 bases, the J end by 2 bases, with 19 bases between. The CDR3 is 16 residues long. For this clone: Its antigen is not identified.

Data came from immunoSEQ multiplex PCR; TCRdb stores just in-frame clones and leaves some out. The table lists roughly 1,600,000 clones, approximately 98.5% of them singletons. The sequence came from a man younger than 40 in good health. This chain uses TRBV5-1 with TRBJ2-7; tentative D call: TRBD2 (6 bases). Sequencing was done on a sample of naive CD4+ T cells sorted from blood. Subset defined: CD45RA+ positively selected. CDR3 protein: CASSPSWDSMAYEQYF. The CDR3 DNA sequence: TGCGCCAGCAGCCCGTCTTGGGACTCGATGGCCTACGAGCAGTACTTC.